Listed here are 3 T cell receptor beta chains from one sample, sequenced in a study of blood T cell repertoires in COVID-19. The protocol was immunoSEQ multiplex PCR, while the TCRdb copy is restricted to in-frame clones and leaves out a portion. The table shows 150,000 or so clones, with roughly 80% occurring only once. Sequencing input: PBMCs or T cells enriched from blood (not recorded which). These TCRs come from a woman in her forties or fifties who had recovered from COVID-19.

The chain employs TRBV23-1 and TRBJ1-1, with 9 bases identical to TRBD1. TRBV23-1 is sorted into the ORF group, with uncertain function. Trimming at V came to 2 bases and at J to 5 bases, leaving 9 bases not matched to a gene. This CDR3 region has 16 residues. This chain's CDR3 is CASSQSLRDRETEAFF. DNA of the CDR3: TGCGCCAGCAGTCAAAGTCTTAGGGACAGGGAAACTGAAGCTTTCTTT.

The table lists this clone with a count of one. The chain recombines TRBV10-2 with TRBJ1-4; possibly TRBD1 for D (6 bases). CDR1 is WSHSY, CDR2 SAAADI, per germline. V lost 8 bases to trimming and J lost 3 bases, with 16 bases between them. The CDR3 is 15 residues long. The CDR3 region is CASRQGSYPNEKLFF. In DNA, the CDR3 is TGCGCCAGCCGCCAGGGGTCTTATCCTAATGAAAAACTGTTTTTT.

This clone has just one count. The rearrangement links TRBV27 to TRBJ2-1; the D gene is possibly TRBD2 (6 bases). Deletions cut 3 bases from V and 0 bases from J, with 15 bases between. The V gene's germline CDR1 is MNHEY and CDR2 SMNVEV (reference sequence). The CDR3 contains 17 residues. The CDR3 coding sequence is TGTGCCAGCAGTTTGCTCGGGACTTATAGCTCCTACAATGAGCAGTTCTTC. Translated, it gives CASSLLGTYSSYNEQFF.